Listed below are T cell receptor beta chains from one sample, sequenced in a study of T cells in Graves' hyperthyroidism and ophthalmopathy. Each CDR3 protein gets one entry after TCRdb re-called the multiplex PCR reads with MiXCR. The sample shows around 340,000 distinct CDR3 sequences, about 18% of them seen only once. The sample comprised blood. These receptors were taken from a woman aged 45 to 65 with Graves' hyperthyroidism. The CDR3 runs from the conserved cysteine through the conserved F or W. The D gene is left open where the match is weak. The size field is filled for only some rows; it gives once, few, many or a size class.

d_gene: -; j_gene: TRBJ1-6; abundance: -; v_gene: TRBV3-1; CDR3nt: TGTGCCAGCAGCCACCCACAGGAGTTTAATTCACCCCTCCACTTT; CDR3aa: CASSHPQEFNSPLHF
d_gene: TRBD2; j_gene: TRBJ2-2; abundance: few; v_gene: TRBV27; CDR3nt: TGTGCCAGCAGTCCCCGGGCTAGCGGAGCGAACACCGGGGAGCTGTTTTTT; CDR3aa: CASSPRASGANTGELFF
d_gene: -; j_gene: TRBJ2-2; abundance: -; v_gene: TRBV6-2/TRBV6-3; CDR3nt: TGTGCCAGCAGTTACGTCGGGCAGAACACCGGGAAGCTGTTTTTT; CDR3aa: CASSYVGQNTGKLFF
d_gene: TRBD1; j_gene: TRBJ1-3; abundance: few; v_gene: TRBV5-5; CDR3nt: TGTGCCAGCAAAAGGACAGGAGACTCTGGAAACACCATATATTTT; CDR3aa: CASKRTGDSGNTIYF
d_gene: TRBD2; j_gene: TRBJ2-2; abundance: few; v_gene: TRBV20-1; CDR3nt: TGCAGTGCTAGGGACGGGACTAGTAACACCGGGGAGCTGTTTTTT; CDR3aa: CSARDGTSNTGELFF
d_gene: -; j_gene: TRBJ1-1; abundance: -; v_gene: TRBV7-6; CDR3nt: TGTGCCAGCAGCCCCAGTCAGCACACTGAAGCTTTCTTT; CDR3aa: CASSPSQHTEAFF
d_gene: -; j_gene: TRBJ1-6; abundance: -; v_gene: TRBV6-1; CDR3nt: TGTGCCAGCAGTATCCGGCCCGGTAATTCACCCCTCCACTTT; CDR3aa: CASSIRPGNSPLHF
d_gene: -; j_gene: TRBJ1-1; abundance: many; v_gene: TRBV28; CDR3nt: TGTGCCAGCAGTTATGGGGGGTTAAGCACTGAAGCTTTCTTT; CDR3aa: CASSYGGLSTEAFF
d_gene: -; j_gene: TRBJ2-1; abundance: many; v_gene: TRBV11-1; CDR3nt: TGTGCCAGCAGCCGGACCCAGAGCTCCTACAATGAGCAGTTCTTC; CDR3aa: CASSRTQSSYNEQFF
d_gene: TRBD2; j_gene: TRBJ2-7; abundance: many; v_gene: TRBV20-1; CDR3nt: TGCAGTGCCTACGGGACTAGCGGGAGCTCCTACGAGCAGTACTTC; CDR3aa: CSAYGTSGSSYEQYF
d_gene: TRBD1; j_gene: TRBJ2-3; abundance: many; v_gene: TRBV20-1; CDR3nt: TGCAGTGCCGTACAGGGGTTTACGGGCACAGATACGCAGTATTTT; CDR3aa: CSAVQGFTGTDTQYF
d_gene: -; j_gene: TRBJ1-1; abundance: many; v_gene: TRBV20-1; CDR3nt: TGCAGTGCTAGAGGGATCCAGCAGCTGGAAGCTTTCTTT; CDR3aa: CSARGIQQLEAFF